This T cell receptor (beta chain) was documented in a study of cytomegalovirus exposure and HLA in healthy donors (dated by TCRdb to 2016 to 2017). For the study in its entirety: An earlier analysis of roughly 570 of the donors reported 250 to 350 Gb of sequence data and approximately 120 million unique TCR beta sequences obtained from approximately 180 million T cells. An early release that covered about 600 HLA-typed donors contained approximately 290 gigabases of sequencing data and around 85 million unique TCR sequences. Of the roughly 390 genotyped donors, around 81% fell in the genetic ancestry cluster associated with self-reported Caucasian donors. The study aimed to test whether signatures of past pathogen exposure could be identified by cataloging public T cell receptors. The study used immunosequencing to profile the T cell repertoires of around 600 subjects and linked those repertoires to cytomegalovirus serostatus. Along with the roughly 710-subject first cohort, a separate validation cohort of over a hundred different subjects was used. The study combined high-throughput TCR immunosequencing, statistical association of individual TCRs with disease status, and machine learning to predict cytomegalovirus infection status. To study patterns of TCR occurrence, a later analysis re-analyzed previously published TCR beta repertoires from around 660 donors and added high-resolution HLA genotyping. The later analysis used no new phenotypic data to find candidate immune exposures, relying instead on TCR beta sequences and their occurrence across donors. To decide whether each TCR beta V gene segment behaved as functional or pseudogenic, an earlier analysis of approximately 590 of the donors relied on high-throughput TCR beta sequencing. Alongside the repertoire data, information on donor age, sex, ethnicity and CMV serostatus was compiled. In a later genetic analysis, genome-wide SNP genotypes for 398 of the 666 donors were used, and that subset was treated as a discovery cohort. All discovery cohort repertoires had been generated on a single sequencing platform. HLA typing included class I and class II loci at four-digit resolution. The number of donors typed differed by locus, with about 620-630 for A, B, C, DRB1 and DQB1, roughly 520 for DQA1, over 600 for DPA1, and approximately 470 for DPB1. A few DR-DQ haplotypes were treated as single units for association and clustering because of strong linkage in the cohort. Among 300 to 500 genotyped donors of the cohort, an average of approximately 240,000 unique TCR beta nucleotide sequences was sequenced per donor, of which about 19% were non-productive.

The cohort was made up of approximately 670 healthy bone marrow donors. Cohort members were all nominally healthy when sampled, although unrecorded immune exposures were likely present. The donor tested CMV seronegative, placing the donor among the approximately 400 seronegative members of the cohort. A peripheral blood sample was collected from each donor, and TCR beta sequencing was performed on peripheral blood mononuclear cells. The Qiagen DNeasy Blood Extraction Kit was used to extract genomic DNA from the blood cell samples. Paper-wide results and their limitations: A cluster of highly shared sequence variants was judged likely to be a technical artifact of the sequencing pipeline. The study gave a list of some 150 TCR beta chains associated with cytomegalovirus. According to a later genetic analysis, donors in an Asian-associated ancestry cluster had fewer N-insertions in productive TCRs than the approximately 650-donor mean. A further reported finding was that TCR beta sequences accurately predicted the HLA-A and HLA-B alleles for most subjects in the first cohort. Sequencing depth was assumed to be roughly uniform across donors in the presence/absence analyses, though that assumption may not hold. A later analysis found that TCR association rates varied across HLA loci, with DRB1 alleles showing the most associated TCRs and HLA-C alleles the fewest. Because counts were too low, about 18 rarely observed V segments, including chromosome 9 orphons, were left out of the earlier analysis of approximately 500 of the donors. Cytomegalovirus status was reported to be diagnosed by the classifier with high specificity and sensitivity in both the original and validation cohorts. The cohort was sequenced for TCR beta chains only, and without alpha or paired-chain data the features that could be detected were limited. In an earlier analysis of 587 of the donors, most TCR beta V segments were observed in productive rearrangements about 87% or about 30% of the time, broadly matching IMGT annotations. In a later genetic analysis, a missense DCLRE1C variant was associated with V-gene and J-gene trimming of TCR beta chains, and the association was replicated in an independent cohort. HLA typing was unavailable for some donors at each locus, so association tests used only the typed subset. Most CMV-associated TCR beta chains appeared to be HLA-restricted in a later analysis, and the HLA associations seemed to be driven largely by CMV exposure. At a false discovery rate of 0.05, a later analysis linked 15,000 to 20,000 TCR beta sequences to specific HLA alleles. When HLA alleles, especially DR and DQ, strongly co-occurred, TCR associations were difficult to assign to individual alleles. In a later analysis, several top co-occurrence clusters were reported to appear linked to parvovirus B19, influenza, CMV and Epstein-Barr virus. Across donors, most TCR sequences were observed very rarely, whereas some public TCRs were present in many individuals. Correlated functional status among segregating V segments might reflect linkage disequilibrium, but an unknown experimental factor could not be ruled out. Because the 87-base-pair reads could not distinguish some IMGT-functional V segments, including TRBV6-2 and TRBV6-3, those segments were excluded. The authors suggested that the approach could potentially be generalized to other disease states and immunological phenotypes. CMV serostatus was the only immune exposure information available for the cohort. In a later analysis, HLA-associated TCR beta chains were found to be more clonally expanded and to have lower generation probabilities than equally common non-associated chains. A few of the identified cytomegalovirus-associated TCR beta chains were confirmed in vitro to be specific for cytomegalovirus antigens.

The protocol used for the library was the immunoSEQ multiplex PCR assay. For the multiplex PCR, a mixture combining 60 forward primers for TCR Vbeta segments and 13 reverse primers for TCR Jbeta segments was used. Amplification of the CDR3 region of rearranged TCR beta genes was performed with a multiplex PCR assay on genomic DNA. The amplified TCR beta libraries were sequenced on the Illumina HiSeq System as 87-base-pair reads. Per the authors' processing: Across the 500 to 700 repertoires, a later analysis counted roughly 84 million unique TCR beta chains, roughly 11 million of which were shared by at least two donors. To remove PCR and sequencing errors, raw reads were error-corrected and collapsed into unique sequences using a nearest-neighbor algorithm that merged closely related sequences. V, D and J gene segments were assigned by aligning CDR3 sequences to IMGT reference sequences. For a sequence to be retained, at least a six-nucleotide match to both a V gene segment and a J gene segment was required. Rearrangements were called productive when the CDR3 lacked stop codons and stayed in frame with V and J; all others were non-productive. Following IMGT convention, CDR3 was defined as the stretch from the second conserved V-encoded cysteine to the conserved J-encoded phenylalanine. The earlier analysis of 500 to 600 of the donors excluded sequences that lacked an unambiguous match to a single V gene segment. In an earlier analysis of approximately 560 of the donors, a V segment was called functional when productive rearrangements were above 56.7%, and segregating when the standard deviation between donors exceeded 5%. To diagnose cytomegalovirus status from the catalog of TCR beta chain sequences, a statistical classification framework was built. In a later analysis, TCR nucleotide sequences were compared against IMGT/GENE-DB human TR gene sequences so that V and J genes could be assigned. In a later analysis, CDR3 sequences and most-parsimonious VDJ recombination scenarios were assigned using the TCRdist pipeline. In a later analysis, each TCR beta chain was defined by its CDR3 amino acid sequence together with its V-gene family, and reads lacking a unique V-gene family were excluded. In a later analysis, approximately 590 highly shared, low-generation-probability nucleotide sequences were removed to address suspected cross-contamination and a sequencing artifact. For each public chain, a later analysis derived a clonal expansion index from normalized ranks of inferred template counts within each repertoire. Generation probabilities in a later analysis came from a VDJ recombination model fitted to out-of-frame rearrangements, and those results were checked against IGoR. A later analysis scored TCR-TCR, TCR-HLA and TCR-CMV co-occurrence with hypergeometric tests, applying a repertoire-size bias correction to TCR pairs. A later analysis estimated false discovery rates by permuting HLA or CMV assignments 20 times. A later analysis grouped co-occurring TCRs with DBSCAN, adding TCRdist sequence similarity when clustering within HLA-allele-positive subsets. For co-occurrence clustering, repertoires with fewer than 30,000 or more than 120,000 public chains were excluded, along with about five repertoires with anomalous nucleotide sharing. Entries here come from immuneACCESS through TCRdb and include only in-frame sequences with V and J called. Some clones fail to appear in such tables; in the studies checked, an unresolved V gene covers under half of the shortfall, and the cause of the remainder is unknown. V and J calls and clone size are those listed in that table; D and trimming were worked out from the DNA. The sample table holds 150,000 to 200,000 clones, of which roughly 75% were seen once. The ten largest account for 2.5% of the sample.

At the junction V is shortened by 0 bases and J by 2 bases; bases outside the gene matches: 0. From its cysteine to its phenylalanine, the CDR3 spans 15 amino acids. CDR3 DNA is the only sequence kept; it has 45 bases, read in frame from the first base. The germline V gene (reference sequence) sets CDR1 to SGHNT and CDR2 to YYREEE. This clone has just a few counts. No antigen is known for it. No qualities accompany the bases; no much larger clone lies one base away. What was sequenced was PBMCs. This sequence originates from a female donor in good health and CMV-seronegative. The chain uses TRBV5-4 and TRBJ2-7; the junction holds 12 bases that match TRBD2. At the DNA level, the sequence is TGTGCCAGCAGCTTGGGACTAGCGGGGGCCTACGAGCAGTACTTC. Its amino acids are CASSLGLAGAYEQYF.